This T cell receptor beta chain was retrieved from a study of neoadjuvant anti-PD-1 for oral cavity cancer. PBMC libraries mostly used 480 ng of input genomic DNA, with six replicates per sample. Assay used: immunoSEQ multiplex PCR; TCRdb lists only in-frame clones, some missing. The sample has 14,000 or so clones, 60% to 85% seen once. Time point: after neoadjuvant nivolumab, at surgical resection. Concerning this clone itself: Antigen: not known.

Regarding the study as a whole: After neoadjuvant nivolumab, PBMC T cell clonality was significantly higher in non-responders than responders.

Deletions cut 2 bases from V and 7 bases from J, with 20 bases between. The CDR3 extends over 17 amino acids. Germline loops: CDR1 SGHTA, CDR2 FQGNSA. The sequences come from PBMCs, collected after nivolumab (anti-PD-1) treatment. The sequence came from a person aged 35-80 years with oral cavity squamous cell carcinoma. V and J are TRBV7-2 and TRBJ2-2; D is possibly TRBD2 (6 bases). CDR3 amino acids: CASSLLGLAPGGGELFF. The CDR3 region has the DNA TGTGCCAGCAGCTTATTAGGGCTAGCGCCTGGGGGCGGGGAGCTGTTTTTT.